This passage covers 29 T cell receptor beta chains from one sample sequenced in a study of T cell responses to AZD1222 COVID-19 vaccine. Sequencing used immunoSEQ multiplex PCR; TCRdb keeps in-frame clones, though not all of them. The table has over 50,000 clones, around 85% seen once. The sequences come from peripheral blood, collected 28 days after the second AZD1222 dose. The receptors stem from an adult who received the AZD1222 COVID-19 vaccine.

The CDR3: CASTRSEAYEQYF. Here the CDR3 DNA reads TGTGCCAGCACCCGCTCCGAGGCCTACGAGCAGTACTTC. V usage is TRBV3-1 (or the pseudogene TRBV3-2) and J usage is TRBJ2-7; no firm D call. Trimming removed 7 bases at V and 2 bases at J, with 12 bases between. Germline CDR1 and CDR2: LGHDT and YNNKEL (reference sequence). The CDR3 has 13 amino acids.

The chain recombines TRBV24-1 with TRBJ2-1; D is unclear. The CDR3 has 11 residues. CDR1 is KGHDR, CDR2 SFDVKD, per germline. V was shortened by 5 bases and J by 7 bases, with 5 bases between the two germline ends. CDR3 sequence: CATSGWNEQFF. Here the CDR3 DNA reads TGTGCCACCAGTGGGTGGAATGAGCAGTTCTTC.

The V call is TRBV30, the J call TRBJ1-6; no firm D call. The CDR3 covers 14 residues. Germline V gives CDR1 GTSNPN, CDR2 SVGIG (reference sequence). V was shortened by 2 bases and J by 5 bases, with 10 bases between the two germline ends. CDR3 sequence: CAWSPLVDNSPLHF. CDR3 sequence (DNA): TGTGCCTGGAGTCCGTTGGTAGATAATTCACCCCTCCACTTT.

This chain connects TRBV18 to TRBJ2-7; 8 bases align to TRBD1. The germline CDR1 and CDR2 sequences are KGHSH and LQKENI. After removal of 1 base from V and 5 bases from J, the junction contained 4 bases not matched to a gene. CDR3 size: 14 residues. The CDR3 here is CASSPLGTGHEQYF. In DNA form, the CDR3 reads TGTGCCAGCTCACCACTAGGGACAGGCCACGAGCAGTACTTC.

The chain is built from TRBV5-4 and TRBJ2-5; D uncertain. Germline CDR1 and CDR2: SGHNT and YYREEE (reference sequence). The CDR3 length is 13 residues. The germline V and J ends were trimmed by 0 bases and 4 bases, with 7 bases remaining between them. Written as DNA, the CDR3 is TGTGCCAGCAGCTTGGGGCCGCGAGAGACCCAGTACTTC. It codes for CASSLGPRETQYF.

In DNA form, the CDR3 reads TGCGCCAGCAGCAAGACCCGCGCCGCTGCAACTAATGAAAAACTGTTTTTT. Protein: CASSKTRAAATNEKLFF. The chain has TRBV5-1 and TRBJ1-4; D unclear. The CDR3 runs to 17 residues. Germline values: CDR1 SGHRS, CDR2 YFSETQ. V lost 4 bases, J lost 0 bases, and 16 bases lay in between.

CDR3 sequence: CASSLTGKYTEAFF. CDR3 coding DNA: TGTGCCAGCAGTTTAACAGGGAAATACACTGAAGCTTTCTTT. This sequence joins TRBV6-2 or TRBV6-3 and TRBJ1-1, with D possibly matching TRBD1 (6 bases). CDR1 is MNHEY and CDR2 is SVGEGT in the germline V gene. Deletions cut 4 bases from V and 3 bases from J, with 12 bases between. This CDR3 is built from 14 residues.

Comments on this clone: An end of the junction differs from the germline gene, which may be a read error. The chain is built from TRBV27 and TRBJ2-7; D not resolved. The CDR3 has 12 amino acids. CDR1 is MNHEY and CDR2 is SMNVEV in the germline V gene (reference sequence). The CDR3 DNA follows: TGTGCCAGCGGTTTGAGCTCCTACGAGCAGTACTTC. It encodes CASGLSSYEQYF.

The chain uses TRBV18 and TRBJ1-1, with D unresolved. This CDR3 contains 16 residues. The V gene lost 0 bases and the J gene lost 1 base, with 12 bases spanning the gap. Looked up from germline, CDR1 is KGHSH and CDR2 is LQKENI. The CDR3 DNA is TGTGCCAGCTCACCACCGGTCTTGGTAGAGAACACTGAAGCTTTCTTT. Protein sequence: CASSPPVLVENTEAFF.

The rearrangement joins TRBV6-5 to TRBJ1-4; 7 nucleotides line up with TRBD1. J gave up 5 bases and V 8 bases, and 5 bases lay outside the gene matches. CDR3 length: 13 residues. Germline CDR1 is MNHEY and CDR2 is SVGAGI. CDR3 protein: CASLGTVNEKLFF. The CDR3 region has the DNA TGTGCCAGCTTAGGGACAGTAAATGAAAAACTGTTTTTT.

J is TRBJ2-1 and V is TRBV24-1, with 9 bases matching TRBD1. CDR1 is KGHDR and CDR2 is SFDVKD in the germline V gene. The CDR3 sequence is 18 residues long. V was clipped by 1 base and J by 7 bases; unmatched bases: 13. In nucleotides, the CDR3 is TGTGCCACCAGTGATTTTGCCGGGGGACAGGGTTTTTCAAATGAGCAGTTCTTC. It specifies CATSDFAGGQGFSNEQFF.

The chain is built from TRBV28 and TRBJ1-2; unclear D gene. V was pared by 10 bases and J by 4 bases, with 7 bases between. The CDR3 extends over 10 amino acids. CDR1 and CDR2 from the germline V gene are MDHEN and SYDVKM. The CDR3 region is CATRSYGYTF. The CDR3 DNA is TGTGCCACCCGGAGCTATGGCTACACCTTC.

In this sample, this clone turned up a few times. The V gene is TRBV28, the J gene TRBJ1-5, with D hard to call. The CDR3 has 13 amino acids. Germline lookup yields CDR1 MDHEN and CDR2 SYDVKM. The ends were cut back, 6 bases at V and 9 bases at J, with 15 bases in the middle. CDR3 amino acids: CASSRPVRRPQHF. In nucleotides, the CDR3 is TGTGCCAGCAGCAGACCAGTGCGTCGGCCCCAGCATTTT.

The gene calls are TRBV7-2 and TRBJ2-1, with unresolved D. Trimming left V 5 bases short and J 8 bases short, with 13 bases between. The germline V gene has CDR1 SGHTA and CDR2 FQGNSA. The CDR3 has 13 residues. The CDR3 nucleotides are TGTGCCAGCAGCCCTTTCAGTAAGGATGAGCAGTTCTTC. Protein: CASSPFSKDEQFF. Drawing the rest from reference TRBV7-2 and TRBJ2-1, the complete variable domain is GAGVSQSPSNKVTEKGKDVELRCDPISGHTALYWYRQSLGQGLEFLIYFQGNSAPDKSGLPSDRFSAERTGGSVSTLTIQRTQQEDSAVYLCASSPFSKDEQFFGPGTRLTVL.

The chain recombines TRBV28 with TRBJ1-1; D ambiguous. CDR1 is MDHEN and CDR2 is SYDVKM in the germline V gene. Trimming removed 10 bases at V and 3 bases at J, with 15 bases between. The CDR3 sequence is 13 residues long. DNA of the CDR3: TGTGCCACCGAAAGAACTGGCTACACTGAAGCTTTCTTT. Protein sequence: CATERTGYTEAFF.

The table lists this clone with a count of one. The chain carries TRBV4-2 and TRBJ1-1, with 8 bases fitting TRBD1. Germline V gene sequence: CDR1 LGHNA, CDR2 YNFKEQ. CDR3 size: 16 residues. The V gene end was trimmed by 2 bases and the J gene end by 0 bases; junction bases not matched to a gene: 5. The CDR3 coding sequence is TGTGCCAGCAGCCAAAGATCAGGGGGCATGAACACTGAAGCTTTCTTT. This translates into CASSQRSGGMNTEAFF.

About this clone itself: This sample also contains other DNA sequences that code for the same CDR3. The gene calls are TRBV29-1 and TRBJ2-1, with 11 bases aligning to TRBD2. V lost 6 bases and J lost 0; bases outside the gene matches: 4. The CDR3 contains 15 residues. The V gene's germline CDR1 is SQVTM and CDR2 ANQGSEA. The CDR3 reads CSVDGLAGSYNEQFF. CDR3 in DNA: TGCAGCGTAGACGGACTAGCGGGCTCCTACAATGAGCAGTTCTTC.

The chain links TRBV10-3 to TRBJ2-2; TRBD1 agrees at 7 bases. V lost 7 bases and J lost 7; bases outside the gene matches: 9. This CDR3 comprises 14 residues. Germline V gene lookup returns CDR1 ENHRY and CDR2 SYGVKD. Here the CDR3 reads CAITPDRAIGELFF. CDR3 coding DNA: TGTGCCATCACCCCCGACAGGGCGATCGGGGAGCTGTTTTTT.

This clone was recorded once. The chain is built from TRBV7-3 and TRBJ1-1; possible D gene TRBD1, 5 bases. The CDR3 is 13 residues long. Germline CDR1 and CDR2: SGHTA and FQGTGA. V was shortened by 3 bases and J by 5 bases, with 10 bases between the two germline ends. CDR3 sequence: CASSFIEGTEAFF. The CDR3 bases are TGTGCCAGCAGCTTTATTGAGGGGACTGAAGCTTTCTTT.

This clone was detected once. This sequence joins TRBV12-3 or TRBV12-4 and TRBJ2-6, with D unresolved. Deletions cut 0 bases from V and 3 bases from J, with 0 bases between. CDR3 length: 13 amino acids. CDR3 region: CASSLAGANVLTF. The CDR3 region has the DNA TGTGCCAGCAGTTTAGCTGGGGCCAACGTCCTGACTTTC.

The gene calls are TRBV9 and TRBJ1-1, with D maybe TRBD1 (5 bases). Germline CDR1 and CDR2: SGDLS and YYNGEE. Trimming took 0 bases from V and 4 from J, leaving 13 bases between them. CDR3 length equals 15 residues. The CDR3 protein is CASSVGGDGSTEAFF. CDR3 DNA sequence: TGTGCCAGCAGCGTAGGGGGGGACGGTTCCACTGAAGCTTTCTTT.

The rearrangement links TRBV9 to TRBJ1-2; 7 nucleotides line up with TRBD1. The germline gives CDR1 SGDLS, CDR2 YYNGEE. This CDR3 spans 15 amino acids. Trimming took 0 bases from V and 7 from J; bases not matched to a gene: 9. The CDR3 loop reads CASSVGPTGEAGYTF. In DNA, the CDR3 is TGTGCCAGCAGCGTAGGCCCCACAGGGGAGGCTGGCTACACCTTC.

CDR3 DNA: TGTGCCAGCAGTTACCAGGCAGTTCCTACGCAGCAGTACTTC. Protein product: CASSYQAVPTQQYF. The rearrangement uses TRBV6-2 or TRBV6-3 and TRBJ2-7, with D hard to call. Looked up from germline, CDR1 is MNHEY and CDR2 is SVGEGT. V lost 2 bases to trimming and J lost 8 bases, with 16 bases between them. This CDR3 comprises 14 residues.

The chain combines TRBV6-5 with TRBJ1-5; D is undetermined. This CDR3 spans 16 amino acids. Per the germline V gene, CDR1 is MNHEY and CDR2 is SVGAGI. Trimming took off 6 bases at V and 5 bases at J, with 20 bases between the two ends. Written as DNA, the CDR3 is TGTGCCAGCAGGTACCGCTTCGAAGTTGGCGATCAGCCCCAGCATTTT. Its translation: CASRYRFEVGDQPQHF.

This clone was picked up one time. CDR3 sequence (DNA): TGTGCCAGCAGCTCCTGGACAGGGCGATATAGCAATCAGCCCCAGCATTTT. Translation gives CASSSWTGRYSNQPQHF. This sequence joins TRBV5-6 and TRBJ1-5; 8 bases align to TRBD1. This CDR3 region has 17 residues. V trimming: 3 bases; J trimming: 0 bases; junction bases outside the gene matches: 8. Per the germline V gene, CDR1 is SGHDT and CDR2 is YYEEEE.

The chain combines TRBV19 with TRBJ2-1, with TRBD2 as a possible D gene (7 bases). There are 13 residues in the CDR3. Per the germline V gene, CDR1 is LNHDA and CDR2 is SQIVND (reference sequence). V was pared by 4 bases and J by 7 bases, with 11 bases between. CDR3: CASSTRGANEQFF. CDR3 nucleotides: TGTGCCAGTAGTACCCGGGGGGCGAATGAGCAGTTCTTC.

This sequence joins TRBV12-3 or TRBV12-4 and TRBJ2-7; D is uncertain. V was shortened by 3 bases and J by 5 bases, with 11 bases between the two germline ends. The CDR3 consists of 13 residues. In DNA, the CDR3 is TGTGCCAGCAGTTTGCGACAATCGAACGAGCAGTACTTC. It is translated as CASSLRQSNEQYF.

This chain uses TRBV5-1 with TRBJ2-3, with TRBD2 as a possible D gene (5 bases). This CDR3 is 14 amino acids long. Trimming took 0 bases from V and 4 from J, leaving 9 bases between them. Germline V gene lookup returns CDR1 SGHRS and CDR2 YFSETQ. CDR3: CASSLEWGADTQYF. CDR3 nucleotide sequence: TGCGCCAGCAGCTTGGAGTGGGGAGCAGATACGCAGTATTTT.

This chain uses TRBV27 with TRBJ2-7; TRBD2 matches 7 bases. This CDR3 has 15 amino acids. With V trimmed by 2 bases and J by 2 bases, 6 bases remained unmatched. Germline-derived CDR1 and CDR2 are MNHEY and SMNVEV (reference sequence). The CDR3 coding sequence is TGTGCCAGCAGTTTAAGGCTAGCGGAAACCTACGAGCAGTACTTC. Translating gives CASSLRLAETYEQYF.